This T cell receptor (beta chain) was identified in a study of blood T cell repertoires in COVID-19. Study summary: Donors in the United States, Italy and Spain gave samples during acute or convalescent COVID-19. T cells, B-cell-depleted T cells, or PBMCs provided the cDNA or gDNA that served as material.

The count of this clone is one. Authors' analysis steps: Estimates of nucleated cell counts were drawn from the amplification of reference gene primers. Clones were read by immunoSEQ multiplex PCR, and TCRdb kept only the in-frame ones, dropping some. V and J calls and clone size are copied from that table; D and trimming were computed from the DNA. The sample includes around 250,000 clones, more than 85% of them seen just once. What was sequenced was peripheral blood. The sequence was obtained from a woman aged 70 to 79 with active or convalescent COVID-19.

CDR3 sequence reads: CASSLVGGPNEKLFF. The DNA of the CDR3 is TGTGCCAGCAGCTTAGTCGGGGGACCTAATGAAAAACTGTTTTTT. This chain joins TRBV7-8 and TRBJ1-4; tentative D call: TRBD1 (5 bases). V lost 1 base and J lost 3, with 9 bases in between. Germline V CDR1 and CDR2: SGHVS, FQNEAQ. The CDR3 contains 15 residues.